At least ten counts were recorded for the clone carrying this TCR beta chain. Antigen specificity is unknown. An absence of ophthalmopathy progression within 18 months meant stable Graves' hyperthyroidism. Pregnant or lactating patients were excluded, as were those with uncontrolled infection or other autoimmune disease. An approximately 10 ml volume of fresh peripheral blood provided the PBMCs. The CDR3 extends over 13 amino acids. Trimming removed 4 bases from V and 1 base from J, with 7 bases in between. Per germline, CDR1 KGHSH and CDR2 LQKENI. This sample is part of a study of T cells in Graves' hyperthyroidism and ophthalmopathy. The study, taken as a whole, reports: Most expanded thyroid clonotypes above 0.001 recurred in blood.

The CDR3 regions of TCR beta were amplified from RNA transcripts. HTBI primers were used for first-round RT-PCR of the TCR CDR3. TCRdb used MiXCR to reprocess the multiplex PCR reads, holding one entry per CDR3 protein. The data contain 500,000 to 650,000 distinct CDR3 sequences, approximately 14% of them seen just once; the ten biggest clones take up approximately 15%. The receptor was isolated from a woman between 40 and 55 years old with Graves' hyperthyroidism. Sample: blood. The rearrangement uses TRBV18 and TRBJ1-1; D gene unclear. This CDR3 reads CASSLQENTEAFF. The CDR3 DNA is TGTGCCAGCTCACTTCAGGAGAACACTGAAGCTTTCTTT.